This TCR beta chain was sequenced for a study of T-cell memory formation after mild COVID-19. As regards this clonotype: Its antigen is still unknown.

Whole-study results and caveats: Mainly in CM and EM were contracting CD4+ clones; CD8+ were in EMRA.

Researchers used 5'RACE with constant-segment primers to make TCR alpha and TCR beta cDNA libraries that carry sample barcodes and UMIs. TCRdb passed the 5' RACE reads through MiXCR, listing each CDR3 protein once. Among fewer than 700,000 distinct CDR3 sequences listed, less than 25% were seen once. This receptor was taken from an adult woman who had mild COVID-19 (a few samples of this study predate the infection). Cell type and time point are not known. Source material: PBMCs or a T cell subset sorted from them (not recorded which).

CDR3 in amino acids: CSVHRLLSGGLNEQFF. The CDR3 bases are TGCAGCGTTCACCGACTGTTAAGCGGGGGGCTAAATGAGCAGTTCTTC. J is TRBJ2-1 and V is TRBV29-1, with 9 bases lining up with TRBD2. Germline-derived CDR1 and CDR2 are SQVTM and ANQGSEA. CDR3 length: 16 residues. V trimming: 5 bases; J trimming: 7 bases; junction bases outside the gene matches: 15.